These 7 T cell receptor beta chains were all obtained from the same sample, sequenced in a study of blood T cell repertoires in COVID-19. Repertoires were generated with immunoSEQ multiplex PCR, while TCRdb's copy carries only in-frame clones and drops some. The sample holds about 27,000 clones, roughly 91% seen once. The specimen was peripheral blood. The receptors were sampled from a man aged 45-65 years with active COVID-19.

This clone was counted a few times. This chain uses TRBV10-1 with TRBJ2-1; D is possibly TRBD1 (5 bases). The CDR3 sequence is 15 residues long. The ends were cut back, 4 bases at V and 2 bases at J, with 12 bases in the middle. From germline, CDR1 is WNHNN and CDR2 SYGVQD (reference sequence). The CDR3 here is CASSVGQTPYNEQFF. For the CDR3, the DNA is TGCGCCAGCAGTGTCGGACAAACACCCTACAATGAGCAGTTCTTC.

The chain employs TRBV10-3 and TRBJ2-1; possibly TRBD2 for D (5 bases). V was trimmed by 6 bases and J by 4 bases, leaving 16 bases between them. Per germline, CDR1 ENHRY and CDR2 SYGVKD. The CDR3 runs 15 residues. The CDR3 is CAIRGNERKYNEQFF. The DNA of the CDR3 is TGTGCCATCAGGGGGAATGAGCGGAAGTACAATGAGCAGTTCTTC.

The J gene is TRBJ1-5, the V gene TRBV19; no clear D. Between the trimmed V and J ends, which lost 6 bases and 7 bases, there was a span of 16 bases. The CDR3 is 14 residues long. The germline V gene encodes CDR1 LNHDA and CDR2 SQIVND (reference sequence). The CDR3 DNA follows: TGTGCCAGTAGCCCGCCCGGGGAGTACCAGCCCCAGCATTTT. Protein: CASSPPGEYQPQHF.

The V call is TRBV7-3, the J call TRBJ1-5, with TRBD1 identical over 7 bases. The CDR3 has 13 amino acids. Germline CDR1 and CDR2: SGHTA and FQGTGA. Losses at the gene ends were 5 bases for V and 4 bases for J; bases not matched to a gene: 2. CDR3 sequence reads: CASSPGGNQPQHF. Here the CDR3 DNA reads TGTGCCAGCAGCCCAGGGGGTAATCAGCCCCAGCATTTT.

The chain carries TRBV5-1 and TRBJ2-7, with 12 bases lining up with TRBD2. Per germline, CDR1 SGHRS and CDR2 YFSETQ. J lost 2 bases, V lost 4 bases, and 4 bases had no gene match. CDR3 length: 15 residues. The CDR3 is CASSPGLAGTYEQYF. For the CDR3, the DNA is TGCGCCAGCAGCCCCGGACTAGCGGGGACCTACGAGCAGTACTTC. Full variable domain (outside the CDR3, taken from reference TRBV5-1 and TRBJ2-7): KAGVTQTPRYLIKTRGQQVTLSCSPISGHRSVSWYQQTPGQGLQFLFEYFSETQRNKGNFPGRFSGRQFSNSRSEMNVSTLELGDSALYLCASSPGLAGTYEQYFGPGTRLTVT.

This rearrangement joins TRBV18 to TRBJ2-5; 12 bases agree with TRBD1. The CDR3 sequence is 15 residues long. With 5 bases clipped from V and 1 base from J, the junction kept 2 bases outside the gene matches. CDR1 KGHSH and CDR2 LQKENI come from the germline V gene. The chain's CDR3 is CASSRDRGRQETQYF. CDR3 coding DNA: TGTGCCAGCTCAAGGGACAGGGGGCGCCAAGAGACCCAGTACTTC.

This rearrangement joins TRBV5-1 to TRBJ2-1; possibly TRBD1 for D (6 bases). Germline assignment: CDR1 SGHRS and CDR2 YFSETQ. The ends were cut back, 0 bases at V and 8 bases at J, with 15 bases in the middle. This CDR3 contains 15 residues. CDR3 nucleotide sequence: TGCGCCAGCAGCTTGGCCAGGGGCGCTTTCCATGAGCAGTTCTTC. Residues: CASSLARGAFHEQFF.